This T cell receptor (beta chain) was identified in a study of CD8 T cells in Susac syndrome. The CDR3 spans 16 residues. V was clipped by 2 bases and J by 2 bases, with 17 bases between them. The germline V gene has CDR1 SGDLS and CDR2 YYNGEE. CD8+ and CD4+ T cells taken from blood had their TCR beta sequenced. In Susac syndrome patients, recently defined diagnostic criteria for definite or probable disease were met. FACS enriched CD8+ TEMRA cells, while bulk CD8+ and CD4+ were negatively isolated. RNA totalling roughly 0.45 to 1 ug underwent reverse transcription with random hexamers. The method of amplification for TCR beta CDR3 was immunoSEQ multiplex PCR, covering 54 Vbeta and 13 Jbeta. TCRdb re-derived calls from the immunoSEQ multiplex PCR reads in MiXCR, one entry per CDR3 protein. The sample has about 53,000 distinct CDR3 sequences, just under 95% seen once.

The sequenced sample was CD8+ T cells from PBMCs. The J gene is TRBJ2-7, the V gene TRBV9; no clear D gene. The sequence came from a human donor with Susac syndrome. CDR3 nucleotide sequence: TGTGCCAGCAGCGTTTCTTCCCTACCACCTCCCTACGAGCAGTACTTC. Its protein product is CASSVSSLPPPYEQYF. The complete variable domain, with remaining parts taken from reference TRBV9 and TRBJ2-7, reads DSGVTQTPKHLITATGQRVTLRCSPRSGDLSVYWYQQSLDQGLQFLIQYYNGEERAKGNILERFSAQQFPDLHSELNLSSLELGDSALYFCASSVSSLPPPYEQYFGPGTRLTVT.